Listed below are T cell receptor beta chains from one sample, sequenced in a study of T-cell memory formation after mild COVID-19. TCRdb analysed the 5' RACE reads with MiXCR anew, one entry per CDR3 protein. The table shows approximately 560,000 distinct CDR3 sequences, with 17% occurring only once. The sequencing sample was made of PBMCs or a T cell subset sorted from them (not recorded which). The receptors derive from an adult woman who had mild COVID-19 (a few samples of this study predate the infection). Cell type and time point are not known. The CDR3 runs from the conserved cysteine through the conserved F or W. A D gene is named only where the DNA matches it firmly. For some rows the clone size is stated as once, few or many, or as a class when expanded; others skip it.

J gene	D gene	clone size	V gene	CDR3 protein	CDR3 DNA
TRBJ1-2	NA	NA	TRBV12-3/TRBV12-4	CASSLVTSDYGYTF	TGTGCCAGCAGTTTGGTCACATCAGACTATGGCTACACCTTC
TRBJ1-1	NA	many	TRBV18	CASSGPGQLGTSGLVAFF	TGTGCCAGCTCCGGGCCGGGACAACTCGGAACGTCCGGTTTGGTCGCTTTCTTT
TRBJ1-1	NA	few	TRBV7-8	CASSLEGRVAGEAFF	TGTGCCAGCAGCTTAGAGGGTCGAGTGGCGGGTGAAGCTTTCTTT
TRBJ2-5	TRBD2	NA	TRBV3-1	CASSPASGGKTQYF	TGTGCCAGCAGCCCAGCTAGCGGGGGTAAGACCCAGTACTTC
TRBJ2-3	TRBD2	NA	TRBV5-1	CASSLEGLESDTQYF	TGCGCCAGCAGCTTGGAGGGACTAGAATCAGATACGCAGTATTTT
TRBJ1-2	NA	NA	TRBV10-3	CAISEGASYGYTF	TGTGCCATCAGTGAGGGGGCATCCTATGGCTACACCTTC
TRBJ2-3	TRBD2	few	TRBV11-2	CASSTQVPTSGRHTQYF	TGTGCCAGCAGCACCCAGGTCCCGACTAGCGGGAGACATACGCAGTATTTT
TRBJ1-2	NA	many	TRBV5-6	CASSPFSWAINYGYTF	TGTGCCAGCAGTCCCTTTTCGTGGGCGATTAACTATGGCTACACCTTC
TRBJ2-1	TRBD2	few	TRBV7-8	CASSLTVGLASEQFF	TGTGCCAGCAGCTTAACAGTAGGACTAGCGAGTGAGCAGTTCTTC
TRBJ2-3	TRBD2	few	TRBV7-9	CASSLVGLAGTDTQYF	TGTGCCAGCAGCTTAGTTGGACTAGCGGGCACAGATACGCAGTATTTT
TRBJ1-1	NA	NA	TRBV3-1	CASSSRGGDTEAFF	TGTGCCAGCAGTTCCCGGGGGGGAGACACTGAAGCTTTCTTT
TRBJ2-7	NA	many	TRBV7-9	CASSPGTPTYEQYF	TGTGCCAGCAGCCCCGGGACACCTACCTACGAGCAGTACTTC
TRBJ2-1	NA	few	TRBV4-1	CASSQDIQPTNEQFF	TGCGCCAGCAGCCAAGATATACAGCCGACCAATGAGCAGTTCTTC
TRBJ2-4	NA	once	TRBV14	CASSLRVDSPWDIQYF	TGTGCCAGCAGCCTCAGGGTTGACAGTCCCTGGGACATTCAGTACTTC
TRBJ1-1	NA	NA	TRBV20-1	CSARVAGHF	TGCAGTGCTAGAGTGGCAGGGCACTTT
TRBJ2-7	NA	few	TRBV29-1	CSVEVTGTPYEQYF	TGCAGCGTTGAAGTAACAGGAACCCCCTACGAGCAGTACTTC
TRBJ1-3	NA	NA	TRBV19	CASTRPSSGNTIYF	TGTGCCAGTACCAGACCCAGCTCTGGAAACACCATATATTTT
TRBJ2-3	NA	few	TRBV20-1	CSAGLEGGGLTDTQYF	TGCAGTGCCGGGCTTGAGGGGGGGGGCCTCACAGATACGCAGTATTTT
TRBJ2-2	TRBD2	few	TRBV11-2	CASSLTSGGYFGELFF	TGTGCCAGCAGCTTGACTAGCGGGGGGTATTTCGGGGAGCTGTTTTTT
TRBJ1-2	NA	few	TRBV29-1	CSVEGWGTNYGYTF	TGCAGCGTTGAAGGTTGGGGAACTAACTATGGCTACACCTTC
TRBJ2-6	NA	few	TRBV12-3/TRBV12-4	CASSEGHSSGANVLTF	TGTGCCAGCAGCGAGGGACACTCCTCTGGGGCCAACGTCCTGACTTTC
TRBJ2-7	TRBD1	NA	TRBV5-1	CASSQMTGAYEQYF	TGCGCCAGCAGCCAAATGACAGGGGCCTACGAGCAGTACTTC
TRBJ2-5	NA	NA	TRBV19	CASSTAGEEAQYF	TGTGCCAGTAGTACGGCAGGGGAAGAGGCCCAGTACTTC
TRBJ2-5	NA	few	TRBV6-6	CASSNSRKETQYF	TGTGCCAGCAGCAATTCCCGAAAAGAGACCCAGTACTTC
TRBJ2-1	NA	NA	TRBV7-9	CATRGRGLANEQFF	TGTGCCACTCGGGGGCGGGGGCTCGCCAATGAGCAGTTCTTC
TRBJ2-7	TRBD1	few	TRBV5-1	CASSPDPGQGSYEQYF	TGCGCCAGCAGCCCGGACCCCGGACAGGGATCCTACGAGCAGTACTTC
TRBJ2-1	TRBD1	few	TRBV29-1	CSVPDRGYNEQFF	TGCAGCGTCCCGGACAGGGGGTACAATGAGCAGTTCTTC